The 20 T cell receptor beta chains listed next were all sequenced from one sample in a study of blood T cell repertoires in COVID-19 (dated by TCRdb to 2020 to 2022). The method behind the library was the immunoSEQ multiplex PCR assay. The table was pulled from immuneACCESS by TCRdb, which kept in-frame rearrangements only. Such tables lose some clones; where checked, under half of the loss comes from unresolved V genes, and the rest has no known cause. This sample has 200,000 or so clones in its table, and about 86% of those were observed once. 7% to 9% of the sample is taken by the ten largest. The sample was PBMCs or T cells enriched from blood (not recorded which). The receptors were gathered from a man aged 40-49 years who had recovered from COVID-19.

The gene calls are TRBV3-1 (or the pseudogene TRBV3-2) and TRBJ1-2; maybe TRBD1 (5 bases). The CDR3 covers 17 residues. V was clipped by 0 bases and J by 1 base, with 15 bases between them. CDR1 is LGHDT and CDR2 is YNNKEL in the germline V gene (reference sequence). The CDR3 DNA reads TGTGCCAGCAGCCAAGACATATGGTCGGGGGATAACTATGGCTACACCTTC. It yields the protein CASSQDIWSGDNYGYTF.

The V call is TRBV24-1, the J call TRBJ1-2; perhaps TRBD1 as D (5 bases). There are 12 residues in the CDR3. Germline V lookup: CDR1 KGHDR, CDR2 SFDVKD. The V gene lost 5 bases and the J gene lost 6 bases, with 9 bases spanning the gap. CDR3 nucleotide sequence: TGTGCCACCAGTGTGTTAGGGGATGGCTACACCTTC. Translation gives CATSVLGDGYTF.

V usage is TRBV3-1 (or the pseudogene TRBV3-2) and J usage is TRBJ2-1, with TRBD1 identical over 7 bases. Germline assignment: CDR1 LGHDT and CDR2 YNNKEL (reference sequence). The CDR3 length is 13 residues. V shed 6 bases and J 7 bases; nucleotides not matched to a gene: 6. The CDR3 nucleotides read TGTGCCAGCAGTAACAGGGGATCAAATGAGCAGTTCTTC. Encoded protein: CASSNRGSNEQFF.

CDR3 DNA sequence: TGTGCCAGCAGCAAACAACCCGCAAGCACAGATACGCAGTATTTT. Its protein is CASSKQPASTDTQYF. This chain links TRBV11-2 with TRBJ2-3; D ambiguous. Germline-derived CDR1 and CDR2 are SGHAT and FQNNGV. Trimming stripped 5 bases from V and 0 bases from J, with 12 bases between. CDR3 size: 15 residues.

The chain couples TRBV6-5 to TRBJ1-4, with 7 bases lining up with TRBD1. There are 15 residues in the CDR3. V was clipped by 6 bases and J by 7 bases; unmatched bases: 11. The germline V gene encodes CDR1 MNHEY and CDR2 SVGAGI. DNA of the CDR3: TGTGCCAGCAGCATAAACAGGGGTAGTGGTGAAAAACTGTTTTTT. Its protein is CASSINRGSGEKLFF.

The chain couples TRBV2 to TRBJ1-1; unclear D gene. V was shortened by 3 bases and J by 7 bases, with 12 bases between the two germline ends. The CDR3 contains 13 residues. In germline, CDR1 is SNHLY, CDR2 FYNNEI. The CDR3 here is CASSEIRGSEAFF. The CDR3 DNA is TGTGCCAGCAGTGAGATTCGCGGCAGTGAAGCTTTCTTT.

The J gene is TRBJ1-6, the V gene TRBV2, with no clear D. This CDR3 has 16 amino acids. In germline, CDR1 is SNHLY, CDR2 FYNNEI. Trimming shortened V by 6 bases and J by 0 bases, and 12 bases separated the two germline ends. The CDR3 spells CASRLSTSSYNSPLHF. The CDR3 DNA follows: TGTGCCAGCAGACTCTCCACTAGCTCCTATAATTCACCCCTCCACTTT.

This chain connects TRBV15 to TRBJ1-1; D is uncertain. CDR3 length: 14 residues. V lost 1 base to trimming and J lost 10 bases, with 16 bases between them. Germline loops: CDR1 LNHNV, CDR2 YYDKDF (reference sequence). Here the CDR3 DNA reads TGTGCCACCAGCAGAGGCGGCAGGACTCTAGGAGCTTTCTTT. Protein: CATSRGGRTLGAFF. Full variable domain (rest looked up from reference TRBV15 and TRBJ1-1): DAMVIQNPRYQVTQFGKPVTLSCSQTLNHNVMYWYQQKSSQAPKLLFHYYDKDFNNEADTPDNFQSRRPNTSFCFLDIRSPGLGDTAMYLCATSRGGRTLGAFFGQGTRLTVV.

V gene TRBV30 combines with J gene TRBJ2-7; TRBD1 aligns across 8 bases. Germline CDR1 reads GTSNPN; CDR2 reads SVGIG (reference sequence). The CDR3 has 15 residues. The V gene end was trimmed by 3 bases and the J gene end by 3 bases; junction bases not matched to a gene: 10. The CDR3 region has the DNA TGTGCCTGGAGCACATCCGGGACAGGTAACTACGAGCAGTACTTC. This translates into CAWSTSGTGNYEQYF.

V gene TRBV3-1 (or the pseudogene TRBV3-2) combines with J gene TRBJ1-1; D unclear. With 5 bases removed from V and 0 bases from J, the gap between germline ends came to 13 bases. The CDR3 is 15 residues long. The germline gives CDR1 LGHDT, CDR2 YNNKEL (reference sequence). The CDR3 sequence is CASSLTGRLNTEAFF. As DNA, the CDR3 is TGTGCCAGCAGCTTGACCGGCAGGCTGAACACTGAAGCTTTCTTT.

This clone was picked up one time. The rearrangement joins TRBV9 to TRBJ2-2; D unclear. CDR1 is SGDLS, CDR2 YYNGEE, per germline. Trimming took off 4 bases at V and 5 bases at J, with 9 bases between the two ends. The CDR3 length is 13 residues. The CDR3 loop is CASSPSSTGELFF. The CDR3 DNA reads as TGTGCCAGCAGCCCTTCGAGTACCGGGGAGCTGTTTTTT.

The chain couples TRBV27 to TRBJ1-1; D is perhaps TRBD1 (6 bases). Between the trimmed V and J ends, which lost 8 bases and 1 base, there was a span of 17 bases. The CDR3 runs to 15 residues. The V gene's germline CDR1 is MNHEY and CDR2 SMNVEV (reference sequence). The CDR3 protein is CASQATGIRNTEAFF. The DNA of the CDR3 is TGTGCCAGCCAGGCGACAGGCATTAGGAACACTGAAGCTTTCTTT.

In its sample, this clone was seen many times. The CDR3 DNA follows: TGTGCCAGCCATGGACAGGGTGGGAATTCACCCCTCCACTTT. Residues: CASHGQGGNSPLHF. The rearrangement links TRBV19 to TRBJ1-6, with 8 bases aligning to TRBD1. CDR1 is LNHDA and CDR2 is SQIVND in the germline V gene (reference sequence). The CDR3 has 14 amino acids. After removal of 9 bases from V and 7 bases from J, the junction contained 8 bases not matched to a gene.

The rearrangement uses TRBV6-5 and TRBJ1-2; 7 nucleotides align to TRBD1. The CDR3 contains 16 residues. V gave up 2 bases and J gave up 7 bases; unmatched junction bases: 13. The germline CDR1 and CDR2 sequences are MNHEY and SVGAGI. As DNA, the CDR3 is TGTGCCAGCAGTTACACGTTACAGGGGACGTCGGGTGGCTACACCTTC. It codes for CASSYTLQGTSGGYTF.

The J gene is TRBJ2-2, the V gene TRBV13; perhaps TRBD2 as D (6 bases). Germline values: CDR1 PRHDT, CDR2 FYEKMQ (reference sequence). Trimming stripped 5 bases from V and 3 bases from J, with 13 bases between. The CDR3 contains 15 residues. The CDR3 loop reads CASSGRREDTGELFF. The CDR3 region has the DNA TGTGCCAGCAGCGGCCGGAGGGAGGACACCGGGGAGCTGTTTTTT. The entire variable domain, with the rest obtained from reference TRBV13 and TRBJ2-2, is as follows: AAGVIQSPRHLIKEKRETATLKCYPIPRHDTVYWYQQGPGQDPQFLISFYEKMQSDKGSIPDRFSAQQFSDYHSELNMSSLELGDSALYFCASSGRREDTGELFFGEGSRLTVL.

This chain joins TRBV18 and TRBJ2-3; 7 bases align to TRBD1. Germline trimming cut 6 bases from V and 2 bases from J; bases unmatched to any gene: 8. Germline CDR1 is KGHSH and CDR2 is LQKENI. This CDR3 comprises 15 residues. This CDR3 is CASSADRTYTDTQYF. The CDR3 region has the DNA TGTGCCAGCTCGGCGGACAGGACCTACACAGATACGCAGTATTTT.

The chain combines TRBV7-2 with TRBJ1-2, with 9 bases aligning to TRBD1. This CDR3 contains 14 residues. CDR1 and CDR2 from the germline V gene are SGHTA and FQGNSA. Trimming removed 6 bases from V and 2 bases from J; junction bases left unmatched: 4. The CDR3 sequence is CASSKQGANYGYTF. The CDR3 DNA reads TGTGCCAGCAGTAAACAGGGGGCAAACTATGGCTACACCTTC.

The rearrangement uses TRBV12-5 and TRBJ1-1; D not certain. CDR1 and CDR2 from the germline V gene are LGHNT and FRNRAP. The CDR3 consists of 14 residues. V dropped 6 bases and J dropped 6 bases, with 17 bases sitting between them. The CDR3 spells CASGKDPQEAEAFF. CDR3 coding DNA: TGTGCTAGTGGCAAAGACCCCCAGGAGGCTGAAGCTTTCTTT.

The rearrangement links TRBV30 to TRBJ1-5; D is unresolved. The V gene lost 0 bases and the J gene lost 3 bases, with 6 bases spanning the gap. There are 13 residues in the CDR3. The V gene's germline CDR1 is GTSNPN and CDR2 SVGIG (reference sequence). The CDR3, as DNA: TGTGCCTGGAGTGTACGAGACAATCAGCCCCAGCATTTT. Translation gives CAWSVRDNQPQHF.

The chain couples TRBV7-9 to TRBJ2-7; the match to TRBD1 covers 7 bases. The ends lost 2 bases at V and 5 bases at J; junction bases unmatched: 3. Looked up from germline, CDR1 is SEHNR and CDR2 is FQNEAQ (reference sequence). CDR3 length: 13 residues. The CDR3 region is CASSLTTGHEQYF. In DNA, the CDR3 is TGTGCCAGCAGCTTAACGACAGGGCACGAGCAGTACTTC.